This T cell receptor (beta chain) was obtained from a study of blood T cell repertoires in COVID-19. Using immunoSEQ multiplex PCR, the repertoire was profiled, and TCRdb retains in-frame clones only, with some absent. In the table there are 130,000 to 150,000 clones, 87% of which are singletons. This clone was seen only a few times. This receptor was taken from a man between 45 and 60 years old who had recovered from COVID-19. Input material: peripheral blood.

CDR3 region: CASSSPYRENTEAFF. CDR3 sequence (DNA): TGTGCCAGCAGCTCGCCTTACAGAGAGAACACTGAAGCTTTCTTT. The genes are TRBV7-9 and TRBJ1-1, with D unresolved. Germline CDR1 reads SEHNR; CDR2 reads FQNEAQ (reference sequence). CDR3 length: 15 amino acids. The V gene lost 4 bases and the J gene lost 1 base, with 13 bases spanning the gap.